The next 29 T cell receptor beta chains were all read from a single sample in a study of blood T cells in healthy people across ages. Then a second PCR, running roughly 7 to 11 cycles, was carried out with a sample-barcoded 5' primer and a J-beta primer mix. TCRdb re-called the 5' RACE reads with MiXCR, one entry per CDR3 protein. The sample lists roughly 800,000 distinct CDR3 sequences; 40% to 65% were seen once. Sequencing used blood. These receptors were obtained from a man at least 80 years old in good health.

This clonotype was seen only a few times. J is TRBJ2-7 and V is TRBV29-1, with TRBD2 as a possible D gene (5 bases). CDR3 length: 14 amino acids. Per the germline V gene, CDR1 is SQVTM and CDR2 is ANQGSEA. Trimming pared 6 bases from V and 2 bases from J, leaving 17 bases between. CDR3 sequence: CSVRERPKTYEQYF. Here the CDR3 DNA reads TGCAGCGTCCGGGAACGTCCCAAAACCTACGAGCAGTACTTC.

The chain joins TRBV20-1 to TRBJ1-1; TRBD1 aligns across 9 bases. Germline-derived CDR1 and CDR2 are DFQATT and SNEGSKA (reference sequence). The CDR3 sequence is 14 residues long. V was clipped by 5 bases and J by 1 base; unmatched bases: 5. The DNA of the CDR3 is TGCAGTGCTTTCCAGGGACAGGGGAACACTGAAGCTTTCTTT. It encodes CSAFQGQGNTEAFF.

V usage is TRBV2 and J usage is TRBJ2-1, with D uncertain. Trimming took off 7 bases at V and 10 bases at J, with 14 bases between the two ends. CDR1 and CDR2 (germline): SNHLY, FYNNEI. The CDR3 totals 12 residues. CDR3 sequence reads: CASTLTRYEQFF. CDR3 bases: TGTGCCAGCACCCTGACCCGGTACGAGCAGTTCTTC.

This clonotype was observed once. The chain recombines TRBV28 with TRBJ2-5; D is ambiguous. The germline V gene encodes CDR1 MDHEN and CDR2 SYDVKM. The CDR3 extends over 15 amino acids. Deletions cut 4 bases from V and 5 bases from J, with 17 bases between. Here the CDR3 reads CASSSPRWAQETQYF. The CDR3 DNA follows: TGTGCCAGCAGTTCTCCCAGATGGGCCCAGGAGACCCAGTACTTC.

With regard to this clonotype: Compared with germline, one end of the junction differs, possibly owing to a read error. The chain uses TRBV5-5 and TRBJ2-1; 7 bases agree with TRBD2. Germline lookup yields CDR1 SGHKS and CDR2 YYEKEE (reference sequence). This CDR3 is 15 amino acids long. The CDR3 region is CASSFGLVSCNEQFF. DNA for the CDR3: TGTGCCAGCAGCTTTGGACTAGTGTCCTGCAATGAGCAGTTCTTC. The full variable domain, in which reference TRBV5-5 and TRBJ2-1 provide the parts outside the CDR3, is DAGVTQSPTHLIKTRGQQVTLRCSPISGHKSVSWYQQVLGQGPQFIFQYYEKEERGRGNFPDRFSARQFPNYSSELNVNALLLGDSALYLCASSFGLVSCNEQFFGPGTRLTVL.

This clonotype was counted a few times. The chain links TRBV29-1 to TRBJ1-1, with no clear D. V was clipped by 7 bases and J by 1 base, with 13 bases between them. The germline CDR1 and CDR2 sequences are SQVTM and ANQGSEA. CDR3 length: 13 residues. CDR3 coding DNA: TGCAGCGCCGCTGTGGCGCCGAACACTGAAGCTTTCTTT. Its translation: CSAAVAPNTEAFF.

This sequence joins TRBV20-1 and TRBJ2-1, with D uncertain. The CDR3 spans 13 residues. Trimming left V 0 bases short and J 8 bases short, with 11 bases between. CDR1 and CDR2 (germline): DFQATT, SNEGSKA (reference sequence). CDR3 in DNA: TGCAGTGCTAGAGAATCCGTTTTGGATGAGCAGTTCTTC. It yields the protein CSARESVLDEQFF.

This clonotype has more than one count but fewer than ten. The chain links TRBV20-1 to TRBJ2-3, with a possible D match to TRBD1 (6 bases). Germline V CDR1 and CDR2: DFQATT, SNEGSKA (reference sequence). The V gene lost 6 bases and the J gene lost 2 bases, with 18 bases spanning the gap. The CDR3 runs 15 residues. CDR3 nucleotide sequence: TGCAGTGCGCCGGACAGTTCTCAGGACACAGATACGCAGTATTTT. Translation gives CSAPDSSQDTDTQYF.

Only a few counts were recorded for this clonotype. This chain joins TRBV5-1 and TRBJ2-1; perhaps TRBD2 as D (5 bases). Germline CDR1 SGHRS, CDR2 YFSETQ. The germline V and J ends were trimmed by 4 bases and 8 bases, with 19 bases remaining between them. The CDR3 spans 15 residues. The CDR3 region is CASSPGGGGKDEQFF. CDR3 nucleotides: TGCGCCAGCAGCCCCGGCGGCGGAGGCAAGGATGAGCAGTTCTTC.

J is TRBJ2-1 and V is TRBV6-1, with a weak D call TRBD2 (6 bases). CDR3 length: 16 amino acids. Germline CDR1 MNHNS, CDR2 SASEGT. The germline V and J ends were trimmed by 6 bases and 2 bases, with 17 bases remaining between them. The CDR3 nucleotides are TGTGCCAGCAGGACGGGGAGTGGGAGGACCTACAATGAGCAGTTCTTC. Amino acids: CASRTGSGRTYNEQFF.

V gene TRBV9 combines with J gene TRBJ1-2; D unresolved. Per germline, CDR1 SGDLS and CDR2 YYNGEE. This CDR3 region has 13 residues. V gave up 6 bases and J gave up 3 bases, with 12 bases separating them. The CDR3 is CASNKLRDYGYTF. CDR3 nucleotides: TGTGCCAGCAATAAATTAAGAGACTATGGCTACACCTTC.

This chain uses TRBV5-5 with TRBJ2-7; D is possibly TRBD1 or TRBD2 (5 bases each). CDR3 size: 16 residues. Germline CDR1 SGHKS, CDR2 YYEKEE (reference sequence). Trimming stripped 4 bases from V and 6 bases from J, with 23 bases between. In DNA, the CDR3 is TGTGCCAGCAGCCAGTTTTTAGCGACTGGTAGGGGCGAGCAGTACTTC. This sequence encodes CASSQFLATGRGEQYF. Drawing the rest from reference TRBV5-5 and TRBJ2-7, the complete variable domain is DAGVTQSPTHLIKTRGQQVTLRCSPISGHKSVSWYQQVLGQGPQFIFQYYEKEERGRGNFPDRFSARQFPNYSSELNVNALLLGDSALYLCASSQFLATGRGEQYFGPGTRLTVT.

The CDR3 reads CASGQRTNYGYTF. The CDR3, as DNA: TGTGCCAGCGGACAGCGTACTAACTATGGCTACACCTTC. The chain is built from TRBV27 and TRBJ1-2, with TRBD1 as a possible D gene (6 bases). CDR1 and CDR2 (germline): MNHEY, SMNVEV (reference sequence). The V end was cut by 8 bases, the J end by 0 bases, with 10 bases between. The CDR3 runs 13 residues.

The rearrangement uses TRBV7-2 and TRBJ2-7; possibly TRBD2 for D (5 bases). Germline loops: CDR1 SGHTA, CDR2 FQGNSA. V lost 2 bases and J 3 bases, leaving 11 bases between the germline ends. The CDR3 runs to 14 residues. The CDR3 here is CASSLNTGFYEQYF. CDR3 DNA sequence: TGTGCCAGCAGCTTAAATACGGGGTTCTACGAGCAGTACTTC. Full variable domain (outside the CDR3, taken from reference TRBV7-2 and TRBJ2-7): GAGVSQSPSNKVTEKGKDVELRCDPISGHTALYWYRQSLGQGLEFLIYFQGNSAPDKSGLPSDRFSAERTGGSVSTLTIQRTQQEDSAVYLCASSLNTGFYEQYFGPGTRLTVT.

This chain uses TRBV20-1 with TRBJ2-5, with 10 bases aligning to TRBD2. In germline, CDR1 is DFQATT, CDR2 SNEGSKA (reference sequence). V lost 3 bases and J lost 11; bases outside the gene matches: 9. There are 13 residues in the CDR3. The CDR3 DNA sequence: TGCAGTGCTAGCGTCCGAGCGGGAGGGGAGCAGTACTTC. Amino acids: CSASVRAGGEQYF.

The rearrangement links TRBV20-1 to TRBJ2-5; D is possibly TRBD2 (7 bases). V dropped 6 bases and J dropped 11 bases, with 25 bases sitting between them. This CDR3 spans 14 amino acids. Per the germline V gene, CDR1 is DFQATT and CDR2 is SNEGSKA (reference sequence). In nucleotides, the CDR3 is TGCAGTGCCCCCAGGGGCGGGAGTGGGGATGAGCAGTACTTC. It yields the protein CSAPRGGSGDEQYF.

This chain connects TRBV27 to TRBJ1-5; possible D gene TRBD1, 5 bases. Germline V gene data show CDR1 as MNHEY and CDR2 as SMNVEV (reference sequence). The germline V and J ends were trimmed by 0 bases and 3 bases, with 18 bases remaining between them. The length of the CDR3 is 18 residues. The CDR3 DNA reads as TGTGCCAGCAGTTTATCCGCCGGGGGGGTAGGGCCCAATCAGCCCCAGCATTTT. It codes for CASSLSAGGVGPNQPQHF.

Ten or more counts support this clonotype. The J gene is TRBJ1-2, the V gene TRBV18; 8 bases are a match to TRBD1. CDR1 and CDR2 from the germline V gene are KGHSH and LQKENI. With V trimmed by 3 bases and J by 4 bases, 10 bases remained unmatched. CDR3 length: 16 amino acids. The CDR3 nucleotides are TGTGCCAGCTCACCTCGCGATGCAGGGGGCGCCTATGGCTACACCTTC. Translation gives CASSPRDAGGAYGYTF.

This chain links TRBV20-1 with TRBJ2-7; D remains unclear. Trimming stripped 0 bases from V and 5 bases from J, with 14 bases between. Per the germline V gene, CDR1 is DFQATT and CDR2 is SNEGSKA (reference sequence). The CDR3 runs to 14 residues. CDR3: CSARDVSRVHEQYF. CDR3 bases: TGCAGTGCTAGAGATGTGTCCAGAGTCCACGAGCAGTACTTC.

This clonotype was observed a few times. CDR3 residues: CSASVPVGHTEAFF. The CDR3 DNA follows: TGCAGTGCTAGCGTGCCGGTGGGGCACACTGAAGCTTTCTTT. This rearrangement joins TRBV20-1 to TRBJ1-1, with TRBD1 as a possible D gene (5 bases). The CDR3 covers 14 residues. V was trimmed by 3 bases and J by 3 bases, leaving 14 bases between them. Germline assignment: CDR1 DFQATT and CDR2 SNEGSKA (reference sequence).

This clonotype has at least ten counts. V gene TRBV6-1 combines with J gene TRBJ2-3, with TRBD2 as a possible D gene (5 bases). Germline V gives CDR1 MNHNS, CDR2 SASEGT. The CDR3 sequence is 12 residues long. Trimming removed 3 bases from V and 5 bases from J, with 6 bases in between. The CDR3 sequence is CASSERVDTQYF. CDR3 coding DNA: TGTGCCAGCAGTGAGAGGGTAGATACGCAGTATTTT.

The V and J genes are TRBV2 and TRBJ1-1; TRBD1 matches 8 bases. Looked up from germline, CDR1 is SNHLY and CDR2 is FYNNEI. V dropped 6 bases and J dropped 3; count of bases not matched to a gene: 3. This CDR3 has 13 amino acids. The CDR3 region is CASRGQGYTEAFF. For the CDR3, the DNA is TGTGCCAGCAGAGGACAGGGTTACACTGAAGCTTTCTTT.

V and J are TRBV7-9 and TRBJ1-6; 7 positions agree with TRBD1. The length of the CDR3 is 17 residues. J gave up 7 bases and V 3 bases, and 12 bases lay outside the gene matches. Germline lookup yields CDR1 SEHNR and CDR2 FQNEAQ (reference sequence). The CDR3 loop reads CASSFSVVTGKNSPLHF. CDR3 coding DNA: TGTGCCAGCAGCTTCAGTGTCGTGACAGGGAAGAATTCACCCCTCCACTTT.

The chain combines TRBV11-1 with TRBJ1-2; D call uncertain. CDR1 and CDR2 (germline): SGHAT, FQDESV (reference sequence). The CDR3 totals 15 residues. V dropped 5 bases and J dropped 0 bases, with 13 bases sitting between them. The CDR3 DNA reads TGTGCCAGCAGCCCACGGGCCGGGGCTAACTATGGCTACACCTTC. It encodes CASSPRAGANYGYTF.

The chain has TRBV6-5 and TRBJ1-2; D is unresolved. Trimming left V 5 bases short and J 8 bases short, with 18 bases between. Germline-derived CDR1 and CDR2 are MNHEY and SVGAGI. The CDR3 has 14 amino acids. The DNA of the CDR3 is TGTGCCAGCAGTAAATGGGCCCCAGGTGAAGGCTACACCTTC. Translated, it gives CASSKWAPGEGYTF.

CDR3 sequence (DNA): TGCAGCGTTGTACCTGGGACAGGGAGAACGAGCAATCAGCCCCAGCATTTT. Protein: CSVVPGTGRTSNQPQHF. V usage is TRBV29-1 and J usage is TRBJ1-5; 9 nucleotides match TRBD1. CDR3 size: 17 residues. V lost 4 bases to trimming and J lost 1 base; unmatched junction nucleotides: 11. From germline, CDR1 is SQVTM and CDR2 ANQGSEA.

The V and J genes are TRBV4-1 and TRBJ1-2; TRBD1 is a possible D gene (5 bases). V was cut by 0 bases and J by 5 bases, with 13 bases left in between. Germline CDR1 is MGHRA and CDR2 is YSYEKL. The CDR3 spans 15 residues. The CDR3 loop reads CASSQESEGLYGYTF. For the CDR3, the DNA is TGCGCCAGCAGCCAAGAATCGGAGGGACTGTATGGCTACACCTTC.

This clonotype was seen only a few times. This sequence joins TRBV3-1 and TRBJ2-1, with 7 bases identical to TRBD2. V shed 3 bases and J 4 bases; nucleotides not matched to a gene: 15. The CDR3 has 18 amino acids. From germline, CDR1 is LGHDT and CDR2 YNNKEL (reference sequence). CDR3 in DNA: TGTGCCAGCAGCCAGAAAGTGGGGACGGGGGGAACTTACAATGAGCAGTTCTTC. Translation gives CASSQKVGTGGTYNEQFF.

This clonotype was counted only a few times. V and J are TRBV20-1 and TRBJ2-7, with TRBD2 identical over 11 bases. V was pared by 3 bases and J by 4 bases, with 5 bases of the junction left unmatched. The CDR3 covers 14 residues. Looked up from germline, CDR1 is DFQATT and CDR2 is SNEGSKA (reference sequence). CDR3 sequence reads: CSASPTSGTYEQYF. The CDR3 bases are TGCAGTGCTAGCCCGACTAGCGGGACGTACGAGCAGTACTTC.